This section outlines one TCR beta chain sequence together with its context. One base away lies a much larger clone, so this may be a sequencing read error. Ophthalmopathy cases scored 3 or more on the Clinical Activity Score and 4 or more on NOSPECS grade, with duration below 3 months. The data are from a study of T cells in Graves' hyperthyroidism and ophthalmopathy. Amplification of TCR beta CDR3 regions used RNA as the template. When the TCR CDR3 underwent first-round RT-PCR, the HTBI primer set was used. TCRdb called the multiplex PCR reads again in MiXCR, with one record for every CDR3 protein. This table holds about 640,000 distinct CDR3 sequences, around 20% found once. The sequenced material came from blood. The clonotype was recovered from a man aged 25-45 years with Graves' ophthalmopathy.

DNA of the CDR3: TGTGCCAGCAGCCAATTGCAGTCGGAGACCCGGTACTTC. This gives the protein CASSQLQSETRYF. The rearrangement joins TRBV3-1 to TRBJ2-5; D call uncertain. There are 13 residues in the CDR3. The germline gives CDR1 LGHDT, CDR2 YNNKEL (reference sequence).